The rows below give T cell receptor beta chains drawn from one sample of a study of T-cell reconstitution after alpha-beta-depleted transplantation in children. TCRdb processed the PCR reads anew with MiXCR; each CDR3 protein has one entry. The sample shows 200,000 to 250,000 distinct CDR3 sequences, approximately 8.4% of them seen only once. The specimen was PBMCs, mostly from graft donor cells, collected 360 days after TCRalphabeta/CD19-depleted stem cell transplant. The receptor source for this set is a male patient aged 2-10 years who had a stem cell transplant for acute myeloid leukemia, so the T cells may come from the graft donor. The CDR3 runs from the conserved cysteine through the conserved F or W. D genes are given only for firm matches. Expanded clones get a size class; other rows say once, few or many, or leave the size out.

clone_size d_call j_call v_call cdr3_aa cdr3_nt
few NA TRBJ1-5 TRBV12-3/TRBV12-4 CASTVDIFQTQHF TGTGCCAGCACCGTTGACATCTTCCAGACCCAGCATTTT
many NA TRBJ1-5 TRBV20-1 CSAGIQPQHF TGCAGTGCAGGGATTCAGCCCCAGCATTTT
few NA TRBJ2-5 TRBV20-1 CSARDMATRETQYF TGCAGTGCTAGAGATATGGCCACCCGAGAGACCCAGTACTTC
many TRBD1 TRBJ2-7 TRBV29-1 CSVEDPTGYEQYF TGCAGCGTTGAAGATCCGACAGGGTACGAGCAGTACTTC
many NA TRBJ2-7 TRBV5-1 CASNDRGPGGYEQYF TGCGCCAGCAACGACAGGGGTCCGGGAGGCTACGAGCAGTACTTC
many NA TRBJ1-1 TRBV5-1 CASSLDPNAEAFF TGCGCCAGCAGCTTGGACCCCAACGCTGAAGCTTTCTTT
many NA TRBJ2-7 TRBV5-1 CASRSISYEQYF TGCGCCAGCAGAAGTATCTCCTACGAGCAGTACTTC
few TRBD2 TRBJ2-3 TRBV7-3 CASSLHGLADTDTQYF TGTGCCAGCAGCCTTCACGGACTAGCGGACACAGATACGCAGTATTTT
many NA TRBJ2-7 TRBV13 CASSDGQNSYEQYF TGTGCCAGCAGCGACGGACAGAACTCCTACGAGCAGTACTTC
few NA TRBJ1-2 TRBV4-2 CASSQEGVVRAGPHYGYTF TGTGCCAGCAGCCAAGAAGGGGTAGTCAGGGCGGGGCCTCACTATGGCTACACCTTC
many NA TRBJ2-3 TRBV12-3/TRBV12-4 CASSFVGTDTQYF TGTGCCAGCAGTTTTGTTGGCACAGATACGCAGTATTTT
few NA TRBJ1-6 TRBV20-1 CSARRPTRDSPLHF TGCAGTGCTAGGCGGCCAACTCGTGATTCACCCCTCCACTTT
few NA TRBJ1-2 TRBV7-2 CASSGRAADYGYTF TGTGCCAGCAGCGGCAGGGCAGCGGACTATGGCTACACCTTC
few NA TRBJ2-1 TRBV20-1 CSARDWRLKKGEQFF TGCAGTGCTAGAGATTGGAGACTAAAGAAGGGTGAGCAGTTCTTC
NA TRBD2 TRBJ2-7 TRBV20-1 CSARLAGGPYEQYF TGCAGTGCTAGGCTAGCGGGAGGACCCTACGAGCAGTACTTC
NA NA TRBJ2-3 TRBV20-1 CSARNSKSTDTQYF TGCAGTGCTAGGAATAGCAAGTCCACAGATACGCAGTATTTT